This TCR beta chain stems from a study of blood T cell repertoires in COVID-19. The CDR3 totals 15 residues. Germline V lookup: CDR1 MNHEY, CDR2 SMNVEV (reference sequence). V lost 6 bases, J lost 10 bases, and 9 bases stayed unmatched. Clinical history as reported by participants underpinned cohort assignment. Generated by immunoSEQ multiplex PCR, the TCRdb table keeps only in-frame clones and is missing some. The sample shows about 320,000 clones, more than 90% of them seen only once. This chain connects TRBV27 to TRBJ1-4; 12 bases are a match to TRBD1. The sequencing sample was made of PBMCs or T cells enriched from blood (not recorded which). The sequence derives from a man in his sixties who had recovered from COVID-19. CDR3 residues: CASSAGTGGWGKLFF. CDR3 DNA: TGTGCCAGCAGCGCTGGGACAGGGGGCTGGGGAAAACTGTTTTTT.